These 5 T cell receptor beta chains were all obtained from the same sample, sequenced in a study of blood T cell repertoires in COVID-19. Profiled with immunoSEQ multiplex PCR; TCRdb holds only in-frame clones, not every one. There are 300,000 to 400,000 clones in the sample; about nine tenths occur only once, and 1.5% to 2% lies in the top ten. What was sequenced was peripheral blood. These TCRs come from a woman in her 30s with COVID-19, enrolled during active disease.

The rearrangement uses TRBV18 and TRBJ1-2, with 8 positions matching TRBD1. There are 15 residues in the CDR3. Trimming cost V 3 bases and J 7 bases; bases outside gene matches: 10. Looked up from germline, CDR1 is KGHSH and CDR2 is LQKENI. CDR3 nucleotides: TGTGCCAGCTCACCGTCCATTGACAGGGGAGGTGGCTACACCTTC. This sequence encodes CASSPSIDRGGGYTF. The full variable domain, completed using reference TRBV18 and TRBJ1-2, is NAGVMQNPRHLVRRRGQEARLRCSPMKGHSHVYWYRQLPEEGLKFMVYLQKENIIDESGMPKERFSAEFPKEGPSILRIQQVVRGDSAAYFCASSPSIDRGGGYTFGSGTRLTVV.

V is TRBV7-9 and J is TRBJ2-3; D not certain. This CDR3 region has 12 residues. In germline, CDR1 is SEHNR, CDR2 FQNEAQ (reference sequence). V dropped 7 bases and J dropped 6 bases, with 11 bases sitting between them. CDR3 DNA: TGTGCCAGCAAGGAGAGTGGGGATACGCAGTATTTT. As protein: CASKESGDTQYF.

This sequence joins TRBV4-2 and TRBJ1-2, with D perhaps matching TRBD1 (6 bases). V was pared by 5 bases and J by 6 bases, with 13 bases between. Germline CDR1 is LGHNA and CDR2 is YNFKEQ. The CDR3 is 13 residues long. The CDR3 here is CASSSAGENGYTF. In DNA, the CDR3 is TGTGCCAGCAGCTCCGCAGGGGAGAATGGCTACACCTTC.

The rearrangement uses TRBV2 and TRBJ1-2, with D maybe TRBD1 (5 bases). In germline, CDR1 is SNHLY, CDR2 FYNNEI. V lost 8 bases to trimming and J lost 3 bases, with 22 bases between them. This CDR3 is built from 16 residues. CDR3: CASYRDSREGYYGYTF. Here the CDR3 DNA reads TGTGCCAGCTACCGGGACTCCAGAGAGGGGTACTATGGCTACACCTTC.

This clone came up once. The gene calls are TRBV7-2 and TRBJ2-2; 11 bases map to TRBD2. Germline CDR1 is SGHTA and CDR2 is FQGNSA. The CDR3 is made up of 18 amino acids. Germline trimming cut 5 bases from V and 4 bases from J; bases unmatched to any gene: 12. The CDR3 sequence is CASSPRPGTSGSTGELFF. CDR3 nucleotides: TGTGCCAGCAGCCCTCGGCCGGGGACTAGCGGTTCCACCGGGGAGCTGTTTTTT.